This T cell receptor (beta chain) stems from a study of T-cell reconstitution after alpha-beta-depleted transplantation in children. Study-wide findings and caveats: Reportedly, alpha-beta T cells present about two months post-transplant originated from several hundred expanded clones of graft origin.

Unique molecular identifiers featured in how the TCRbeta library was prepared. Each CDR3 protein is one row after TCRdb ran MiXCR on the PCR reads. This sample carries approximately 430,000 distinct CDR3 sequences, 15% to 20% of them seen once, and the ten largest clones take around 28%. This clonotype was counted only a few times. Its specificity is unknown. This CDR3 region has 15 residues. The V gene end was trimmed by 2 bases and the J gene end by 10 bases; junction bases not matched to a gene: 8. Germline values: CDR1 MGHRA, CDR2 YSYEKL. The material sequenced was PBMCs, mostly from graft donor cells, taken 360 days after TCRalphabeta/CD19-depleted stem cell transplant. This TCR was sampled from a boy under two years old who had a stem cell transplant for Wiskott-Aldrich syndrome, so the T cells may come from the graft donor. The chain couples TRBV4-1 to TRBJ1-6, with 7 bases lining up with TRBD1. CDR3 sequence reads: CASSQMVAGGSPLHF. Written as DNA, the CDR3 is TGCGCCAGCAGCCAAATGGTGGCAGGGGGATCACCCCTCCACTTT.